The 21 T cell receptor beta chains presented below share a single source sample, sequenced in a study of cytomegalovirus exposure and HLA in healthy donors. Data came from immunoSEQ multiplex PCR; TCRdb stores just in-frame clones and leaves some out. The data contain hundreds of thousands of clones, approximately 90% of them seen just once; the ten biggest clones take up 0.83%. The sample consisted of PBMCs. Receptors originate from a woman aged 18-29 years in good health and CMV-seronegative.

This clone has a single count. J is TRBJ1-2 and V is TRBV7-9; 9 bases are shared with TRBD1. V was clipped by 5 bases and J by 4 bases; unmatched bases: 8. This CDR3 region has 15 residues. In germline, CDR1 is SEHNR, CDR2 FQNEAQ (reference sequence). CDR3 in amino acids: CASSELQGAAYGYTF. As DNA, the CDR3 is TGTGCCAGCAGCGAGCTACAGGGGGCGGCCTATGGCTACACCTTC.

The CDR3 DNA is TGTGCCAGTAGTATTGCACAGGGGGCATACGAGCAGTACTTC. Translated, it gives CASSIAQGAYEQYF. The chain carries TRBV19 and TRBJ2-7; 9 bases match TRBD1. V lost 3 bases and J lost 4; bases outside the gene matches: 4. Germline CDR1 and CDR2: LNHDA and SQIVND (reference sequence). The CDR3 contains 14 residues. Full variable domain (missing parts from reference TRBV19 and TRBJ2-7): DGGITQSPKYLFRKEGQNVTLSCEQNLNHDAMYWYRQDPGQGLRLIYYSQIVNDFQKGDIAEGYSVSREKKESFPLTVTSAQKNPTAFYLCASSIAQGAYEQYFGPGTRLTVT.

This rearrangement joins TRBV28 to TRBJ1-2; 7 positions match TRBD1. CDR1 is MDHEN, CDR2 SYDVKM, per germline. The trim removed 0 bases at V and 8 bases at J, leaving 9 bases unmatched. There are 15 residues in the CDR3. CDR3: CASSLWQGGLGGYTF. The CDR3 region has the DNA TGTGCCAGCAGTTTATGGCAGGGGGGACTGGGAGGCTACACCTTC.

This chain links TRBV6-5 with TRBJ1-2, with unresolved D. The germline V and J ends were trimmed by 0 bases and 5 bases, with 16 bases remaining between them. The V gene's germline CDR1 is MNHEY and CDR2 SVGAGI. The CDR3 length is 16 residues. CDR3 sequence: CASSYSSIQRLYGYTF. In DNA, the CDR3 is TGTGCCAGCAGTTACTCGAGTATCCAGCGTCTATATGGCTACACCTTC.

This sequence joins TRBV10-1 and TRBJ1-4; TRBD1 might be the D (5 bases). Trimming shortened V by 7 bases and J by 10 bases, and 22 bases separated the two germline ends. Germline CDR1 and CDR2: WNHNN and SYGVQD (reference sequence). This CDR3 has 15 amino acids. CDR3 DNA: TGCGCCAGCACCCCGATTGAAGGGGAGGTTGGAAAACTGTTTTTT. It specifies CASTPIEGEVGKLFF.

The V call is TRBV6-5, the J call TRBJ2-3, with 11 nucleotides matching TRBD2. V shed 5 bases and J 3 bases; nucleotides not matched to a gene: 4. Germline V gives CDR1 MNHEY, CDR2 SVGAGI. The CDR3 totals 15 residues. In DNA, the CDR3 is TGTGCCAGCAGTACTACTAGCGGGAGTACAGATACGCAGTATTTT. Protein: CASSTTSGSTDTQYF.

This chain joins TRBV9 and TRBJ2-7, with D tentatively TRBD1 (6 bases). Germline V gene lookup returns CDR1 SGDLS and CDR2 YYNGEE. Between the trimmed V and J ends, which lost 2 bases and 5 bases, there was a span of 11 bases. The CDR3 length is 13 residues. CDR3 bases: TGTGCCAGCAGCGTCTATGACAGGAACGAGCAGTACTTC. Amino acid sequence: CASSVYDRNEQYF.

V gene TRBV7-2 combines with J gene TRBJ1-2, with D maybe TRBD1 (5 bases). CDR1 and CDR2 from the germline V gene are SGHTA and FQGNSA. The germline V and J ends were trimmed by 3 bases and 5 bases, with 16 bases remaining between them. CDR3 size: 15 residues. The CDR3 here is CASSLPRGSPYGYTF. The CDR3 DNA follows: TGTGCCAGCAGCTTGCCCCGGGGGTCCCCGTATGGCTACACCTTC.

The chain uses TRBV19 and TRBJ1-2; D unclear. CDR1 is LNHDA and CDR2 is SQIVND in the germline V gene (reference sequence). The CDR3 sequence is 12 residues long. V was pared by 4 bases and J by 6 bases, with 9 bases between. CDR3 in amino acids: CASSKASDGYTF. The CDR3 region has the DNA TGTGCCAGTAGTAAAGCGTCGGATGGCTACACCTTC.

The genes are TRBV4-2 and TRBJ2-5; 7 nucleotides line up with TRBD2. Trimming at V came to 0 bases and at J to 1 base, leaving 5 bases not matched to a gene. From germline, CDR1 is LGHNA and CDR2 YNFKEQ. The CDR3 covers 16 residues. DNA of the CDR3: TGTGCCAGCAGCCAAGATATAGCTAGCGGCCAAGAGACCCAGTACTTC. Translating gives CASSQDIASGQETQYF.

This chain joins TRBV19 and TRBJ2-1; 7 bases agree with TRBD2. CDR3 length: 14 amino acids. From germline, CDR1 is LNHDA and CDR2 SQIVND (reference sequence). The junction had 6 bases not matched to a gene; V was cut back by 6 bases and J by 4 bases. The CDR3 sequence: CASRPRGGYNEQFF. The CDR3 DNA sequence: TGTGCCAGTAGGCCGCGCGGGGGATACAATGAGCAGTTCTTC.

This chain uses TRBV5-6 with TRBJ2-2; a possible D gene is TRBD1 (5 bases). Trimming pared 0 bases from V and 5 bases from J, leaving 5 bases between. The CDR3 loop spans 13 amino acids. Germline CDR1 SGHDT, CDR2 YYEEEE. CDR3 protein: CASSLDRTGELFF. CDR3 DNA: TGTGCCAGCAGCTTGGACAGGACCGGGGAGCTGTTTTTT.

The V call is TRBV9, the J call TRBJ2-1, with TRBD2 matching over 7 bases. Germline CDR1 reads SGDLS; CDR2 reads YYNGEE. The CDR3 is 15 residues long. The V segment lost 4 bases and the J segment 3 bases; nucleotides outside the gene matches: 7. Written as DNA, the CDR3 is TGTGCCAGCAGCTCGAGCGGGGCGAACTACAATGAGCAGTTCTTC. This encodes CASSSSGANYNEQFF.

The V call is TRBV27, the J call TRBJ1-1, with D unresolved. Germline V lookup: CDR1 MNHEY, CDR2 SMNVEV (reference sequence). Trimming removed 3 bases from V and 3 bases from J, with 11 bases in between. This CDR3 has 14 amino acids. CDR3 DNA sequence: TGTGCCAGCAGTTTTCTGAGCACCCACACTGAAGCTTTCTTT. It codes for CASSFLSTHTEAFF.

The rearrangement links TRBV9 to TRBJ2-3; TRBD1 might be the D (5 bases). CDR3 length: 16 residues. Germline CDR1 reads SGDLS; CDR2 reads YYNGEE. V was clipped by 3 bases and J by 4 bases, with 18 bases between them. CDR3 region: CASSALSQGIADTQYF. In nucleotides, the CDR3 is TGTGCCAGCAGCGCCCTCTCCCAGGGTATAGCAGATACGCAGTATTTT.

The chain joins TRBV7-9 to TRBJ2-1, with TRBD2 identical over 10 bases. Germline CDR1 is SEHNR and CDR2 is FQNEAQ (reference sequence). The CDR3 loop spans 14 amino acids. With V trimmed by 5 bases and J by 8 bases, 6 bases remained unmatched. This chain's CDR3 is CASSTRTSGDEQFF. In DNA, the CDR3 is TGTGCCAGCAGCACGAGGACTAGCGGCGATGAGCAGTTCTTC.

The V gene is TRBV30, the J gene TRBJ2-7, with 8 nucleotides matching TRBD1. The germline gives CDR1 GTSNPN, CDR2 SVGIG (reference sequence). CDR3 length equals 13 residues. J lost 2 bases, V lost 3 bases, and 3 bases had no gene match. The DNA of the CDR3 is TGTGCCTGGAGAAACAGGGGGACCTACGAGCAGTACTTC. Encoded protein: CAWRNRGTYEQYF.

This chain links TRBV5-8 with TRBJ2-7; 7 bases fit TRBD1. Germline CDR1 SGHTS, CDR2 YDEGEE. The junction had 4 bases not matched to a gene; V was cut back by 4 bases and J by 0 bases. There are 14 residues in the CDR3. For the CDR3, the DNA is TGTGCCAGCAGCCTGGGACAGCCCTCCTACGAGCAGTACTTC. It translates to CASSLGQPSYEQYF. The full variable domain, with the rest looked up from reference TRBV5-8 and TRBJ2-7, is EAGVTQSPTHLIKTRGQQATLRCSPISGHTSVYWYQQALGLGLQFLLWYDEGEERNRGNFPPRFSGRQFPNYSSELNVNALELEDSALYLCASSLGQPSYEQYFGPGTRLTVT.

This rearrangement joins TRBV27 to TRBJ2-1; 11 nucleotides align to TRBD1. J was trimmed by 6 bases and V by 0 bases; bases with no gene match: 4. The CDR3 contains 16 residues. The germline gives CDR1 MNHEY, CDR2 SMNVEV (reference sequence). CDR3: CASSLSPGQGGNEQFF. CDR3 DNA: TGTGCCAGCAGTTTATCCCCGGGACAGGGGGGCAATGAGCAGTTCTTC.

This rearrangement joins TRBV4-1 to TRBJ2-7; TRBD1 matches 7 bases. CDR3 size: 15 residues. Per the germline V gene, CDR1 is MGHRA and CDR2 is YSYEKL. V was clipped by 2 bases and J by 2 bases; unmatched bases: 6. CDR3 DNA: TGCGCCAGCAGCCAACCGAGACAGGGCCCCTACGAGCAGTACTTC. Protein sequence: CASSQPRQGPYEQYF.

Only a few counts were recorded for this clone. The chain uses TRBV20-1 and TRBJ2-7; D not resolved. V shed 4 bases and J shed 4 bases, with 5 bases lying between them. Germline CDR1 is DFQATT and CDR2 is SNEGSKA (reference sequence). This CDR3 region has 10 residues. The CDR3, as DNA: TGCAGTGCTATGCGGTACGAGCAGTACTTC. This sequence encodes CSAMRYEQYF.